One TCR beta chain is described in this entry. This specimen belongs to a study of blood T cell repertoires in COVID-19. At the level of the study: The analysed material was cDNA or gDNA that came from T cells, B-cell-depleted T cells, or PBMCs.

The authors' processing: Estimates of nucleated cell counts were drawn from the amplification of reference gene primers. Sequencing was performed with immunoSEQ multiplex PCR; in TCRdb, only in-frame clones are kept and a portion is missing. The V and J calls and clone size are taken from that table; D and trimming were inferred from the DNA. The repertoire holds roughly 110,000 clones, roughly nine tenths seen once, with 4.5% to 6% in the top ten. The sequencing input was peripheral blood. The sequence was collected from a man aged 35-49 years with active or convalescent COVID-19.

CDR3 coding DNA: TGTGCCATCAGTGAGTCTGTCGGGAGGGCCCGGGAGACCCAGTACTTC. Its protein is CAISESVGRARETQYF. This chain connects TRBV10-3 to TRBJ2-5; 8 bases line up with TRBD2. J gave up 5 bases and V 0 bases, and 8 bases lay outside the gene matches. Germline assignment: CDR1 ENHRY and CDR2 SYGVKD. The CDR3 spans 16 residues.